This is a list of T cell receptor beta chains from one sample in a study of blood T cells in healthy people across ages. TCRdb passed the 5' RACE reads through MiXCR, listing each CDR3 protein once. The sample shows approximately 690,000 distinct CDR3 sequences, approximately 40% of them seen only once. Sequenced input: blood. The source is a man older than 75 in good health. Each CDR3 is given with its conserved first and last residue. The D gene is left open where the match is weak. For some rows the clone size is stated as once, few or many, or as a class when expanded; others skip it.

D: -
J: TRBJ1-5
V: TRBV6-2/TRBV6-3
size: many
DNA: TGTGCCAGCAGTGGGGCCCTGAGTGAGCCCCAGCATTTT
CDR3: CASSGALSEPQHF

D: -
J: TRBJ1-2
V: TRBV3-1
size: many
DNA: TGTGCCAGCAGCCAAGCCGTGTATGGCTACACCTTC
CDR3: CASSQAVYGYTF

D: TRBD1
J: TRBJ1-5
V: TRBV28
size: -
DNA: TGTGCCAGCAGGATACAGGGGGGGAATCAGCCCCAGCATTTT
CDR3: CASRIQGGNQPQHF

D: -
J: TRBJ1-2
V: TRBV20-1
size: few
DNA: TGCAGTGCTAGCAATGGGGGGGTTCCCTATGGCTACACCTTC
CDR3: CSASNGGVPYGYTF

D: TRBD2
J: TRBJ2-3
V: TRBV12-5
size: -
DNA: TGTGCTAGTGGCCCCCCTAGCGGGGTTTACACAGATACGCAGTATTTT
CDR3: CASGPPSGVYTDTQYF

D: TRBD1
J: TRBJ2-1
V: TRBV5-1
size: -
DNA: TGCGCCAGCAGCTTGGCCGAGGGACAGACCAATGAGCAGTTCTTC
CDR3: CASSLAEGQTNEQFF

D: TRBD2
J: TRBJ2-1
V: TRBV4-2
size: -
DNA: TGTGCCAGCAGCCGAGATGGGCCCGCCTGGGGGACTAGCGGGAGGGCCGAGTCCTACAATGAGCAGTTCTTC
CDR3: CASSRDGPAWGTSGRAESYNEQFF

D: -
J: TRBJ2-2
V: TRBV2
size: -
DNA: TGTGCCAGCATCGAGGGGGCAGGGAGGGGATCCGGGGAGCTGTTTTTT
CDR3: CASIEGAGRGSGELFF

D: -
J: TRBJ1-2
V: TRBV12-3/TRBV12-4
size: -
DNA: TGTGCCAGCAGTTTACTCTTGGCAGGGCAACGAATGGGTTATGGCTACACCTTC
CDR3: CASSLLLAGQRMGYGYTF

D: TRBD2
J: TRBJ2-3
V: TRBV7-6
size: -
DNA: TGTGCCAGCAGCCCCGTGGCCCCCGGGACTAGCGGGAAAAGCACAGATACGCAGTATTTT
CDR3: CASSPVAPGTSGKSTDTQYF

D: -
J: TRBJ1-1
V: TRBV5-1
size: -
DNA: TGCGCCAGCAGCGTGCACGGAAACACTGAAGCTTTCTTT
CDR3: CASSVHGNTEAFF

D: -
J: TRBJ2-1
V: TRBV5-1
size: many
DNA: TGCGCCAGCAGCTTGTTACGGGGGACGCTCACCGAGCAGTTCTTC
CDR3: CASSLLRGTLTEQFF

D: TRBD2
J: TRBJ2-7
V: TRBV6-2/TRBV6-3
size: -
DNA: TGTGCCAGCATATCCAGGCCTAGCGGGAGTGGCGAGCAGTACTTC
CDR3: CASISRPSGSGEQYF

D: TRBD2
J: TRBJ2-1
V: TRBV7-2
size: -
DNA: TGTGCCAGCAGCTTAGCGGCTAGCGGGAGCTCCTACAATGAGCAGTTCTTC
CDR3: CASSLAASGSSYNEQFF

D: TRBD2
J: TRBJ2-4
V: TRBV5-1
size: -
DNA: TGCGCCAGCAGTTCCCTAGCGGGGGCGACAAAAAACATTCAGTACTTC
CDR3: CASSSLAGATKNIQYF

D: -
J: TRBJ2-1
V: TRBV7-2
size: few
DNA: TGTGCCAGCAGCTTACTATGGGACCAAAGACTCAATGAGCAGTTCTTC
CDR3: CASSLLWDQRLNEQFF

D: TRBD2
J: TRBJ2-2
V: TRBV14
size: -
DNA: TGTGCCAGCAGCCTACCTCGGGGGGGCCCCGGGGAGCTGTTTTTT
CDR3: CASSLPRGGPGELFF

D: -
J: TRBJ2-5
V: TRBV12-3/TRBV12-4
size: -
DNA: TGTGCCAGCAGCGCGGGACTCCCAAAGGAGGAGCAGTACTTC
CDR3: CASSAGLPKEEQYF

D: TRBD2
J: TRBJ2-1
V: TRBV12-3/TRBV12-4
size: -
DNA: TGTGCCAGCAGTCTTGCCTCCGGGACTAGCGGCCACAATGAGCAGTTCTTC
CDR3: CASSLASGTSGHNEQFF

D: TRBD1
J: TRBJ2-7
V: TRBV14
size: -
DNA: TGTGCCAGCAGCCCTCGCACAGGGGTGGTATACAATGAGCAGTACTTC
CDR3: CASSPRTGVVYNEQYF

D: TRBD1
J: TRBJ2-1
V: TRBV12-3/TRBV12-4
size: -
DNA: TGTGCCAGCAGTTTATGGGAGACAGGGTTGTCCAATGAGCAGTTCTTC
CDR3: CASSLWETGLSNEQFF

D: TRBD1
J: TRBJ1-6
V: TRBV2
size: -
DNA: TGTGCCAGCAGTGAAGCCCAGGGGGGGATCACCTATAATTCACCCCTCCACTTT
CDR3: CASSEAQGGITYNSPLHF

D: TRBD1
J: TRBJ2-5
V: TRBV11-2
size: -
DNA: TGTGCCAGCAGCACCGGGACAGGGGACCAAGAGACCCAGTACTTC
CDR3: CASSTGTGDQETQYF

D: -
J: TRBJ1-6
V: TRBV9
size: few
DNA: TGTGCCAGCAGCGTAGATGGTCTCCCGAACTATAATTCACCCCTCCACTTT
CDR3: CASSVDGLPNYNSPLHF

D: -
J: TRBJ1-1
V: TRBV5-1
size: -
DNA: TGCGCCAGCAGCTTGACCGCAGGGGTCGCTGAAGCTTTCTTT
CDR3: CASSLTAGVAEAFF

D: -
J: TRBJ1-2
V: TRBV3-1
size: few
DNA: TGTGCCAGCAGCCAAGATCTGGGCCCACTGGGCTATGGCTACACCTTC
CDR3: CASSQDLGPLGYGYTF

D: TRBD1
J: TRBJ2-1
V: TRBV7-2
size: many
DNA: TGTGCCAGCAGCCTAAGACCCTCGGGACAGGGTAGCAATGAGCAGTTCTTC
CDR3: CASSLRPSGQGSNEQFF

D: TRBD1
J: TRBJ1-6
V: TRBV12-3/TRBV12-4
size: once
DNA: TGTGCCAGCAGTGCCCCAGGGGGGACTAATTCACCCCTCCACTTT
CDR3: CASSAPGGTNSPLHF

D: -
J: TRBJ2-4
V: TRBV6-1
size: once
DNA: TGTGCCAGCAGTGAATTTGGGTACCCAGCCAAAAACATTCAGTACTTC
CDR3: CASSEFGYPAKNIQYF

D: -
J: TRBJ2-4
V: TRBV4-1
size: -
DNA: TGCGCCAGCAGCCAAGCGGTCAGAGGTACAGGGAAAAACATTCAGTACTTC
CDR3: CASSQAVRGTGKNIQYF

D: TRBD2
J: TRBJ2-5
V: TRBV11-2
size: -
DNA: TGTGCCAGCAGCTTAGTACTAGCGGGAGAGACCCAGTACTTC
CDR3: CASSLVLAGETQYF

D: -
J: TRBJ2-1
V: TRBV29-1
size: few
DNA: TGCAGCGTTGTCTCCCCAGGGAGTATAAATGAGCAGTTCTTC
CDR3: CSVVSPGSINEQFF

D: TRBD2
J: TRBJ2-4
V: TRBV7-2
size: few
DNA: TGTGCCAGCAGCTTCTCACGCGGGGGACTGGGTGCCAAAAACATTCAGTACTTC
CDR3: CASSFSRGGLGAKNIQYF

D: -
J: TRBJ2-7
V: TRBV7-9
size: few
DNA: TGTGCCAGCAGCTTTGGGGGAGGGGGACTCGAGCAGTACTTC
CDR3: CASSFGGGGLEQYF

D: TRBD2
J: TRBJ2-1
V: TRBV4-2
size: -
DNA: TGTGCCAGCAGCCAAGATACGCTAGCGGGGGGTTCCCGAAATGAGCAGTTCTTC
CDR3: CASSQDTLAGGSRNEQFF

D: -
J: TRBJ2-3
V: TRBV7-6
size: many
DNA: TGTGCCAGCAGCCGGGGGAAAGATACGCAGTATTTT
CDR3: CASSRGKDTQYF

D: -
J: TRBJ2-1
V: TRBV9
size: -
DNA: TGTGCCAGCAGCAGACTAGAAAATGAGCAGTTCTTC
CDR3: CASSRLENEQFF

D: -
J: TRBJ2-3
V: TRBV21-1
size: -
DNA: TGTGCCAGCAGCAAAGGAAGACTAGCGGGGGGGCTGGGTGGCACAGATACGCAGTATTTT
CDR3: CASSKGRLAGGLGGTDTQYF

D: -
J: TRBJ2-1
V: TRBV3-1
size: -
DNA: TGTGCCAGCAGCCAAGACGGGCTAGTAACGGGTGAGCAGTTCTTC
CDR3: CASSQDGLVTGEQFF

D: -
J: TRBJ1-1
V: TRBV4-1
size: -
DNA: TGCGCCAGCAGCCAACAGGGCTCCACTGAAGCTTTCTTT
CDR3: CASSQQGSTEAFF

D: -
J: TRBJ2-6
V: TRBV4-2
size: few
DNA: TGTGCCAGCAGCCAGTACCGTACTGGGGCCAACGTCCTGACTTTC
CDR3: CASSQYRTGANVLTF

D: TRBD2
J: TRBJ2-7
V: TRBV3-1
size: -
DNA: TGTGCCAGCAGGGGGACTAGCGGGAAAGATGAGCAGTACTTC
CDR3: CASRGTSGKDEQYF